These 10 T cell receptor beta chains came from one sample sequenced in a study of patients and donors after allogeneic stem cell transplantation. Each CDR3 protein is one row after TCRdb ran MiXCR on the RT-PCR reads. The sample includes more than 75,000 distinct CDR3 sequences, approximately 5.2% of them seen just once. Sequencing used blood, either unsorted or a sorted T cell fraction (not recorded which). Source of these receptors: a human donor who was either an allogeneic HSCT recipient or a stem cell or donor lymphocyte infusion donor (not recorded which). It is not recorded whose cells these are; they may come from a transplant donor.

This clonotype was seen more than once but under ten times. The J gene is TRBJ2-7, the V gene TRBV11-3, with a tentative D call TRBD1 (5 bases). This CDR3 is built from 13 residues. Trimming pared 8 bases from V and 0 bases from J, leaving 11 bases between. Per the germline V gene, CDR1 is SGHNT and CDR2 is YENEEA. The CDR3 reads CASGKGNSYEQYF. The CDR3 DNA sequence: TGTGCCAGCGGGAAGGGGAACTCCTACGAGCAGTACTTC.

This clonotype was seen repeatedly, ten times or more. This chain links TRBV5-1 with TRBJ2-3; 11 bases fit TRBD2. V gave up 5 bases and J gave up 6 bases; unmatched junction bases: 8. This CDR3 region has 15 residues. Germline lookup yields CDR1 SGHRS and CDR2 YFSETQ. The CDR3 spells CASRPTSGSGDTQYF. In DNA, the CDR3 is TGCGCCAGCAGACCCACTAGCGGGAGCGGGGATACGCAGTATTTT. Full variable domain (remainder filled in from reference TRBV5-1 and TRBJ2-3): KAGVTQTPRYLIKTRGQQVTLSCSPISGHRSVSWYQQTPGQGLQFLFEYFSETQRNKGNFPGRFSGRQFSNSRSEMNVSTLELGDSALYLCASRPTSGSGDTQYFGPGTRLTVL.

This clonotype was recorded at least ten times. V is TRBV20-1 and J is TRBJ1-2; unclear D gene. The length of the CDR3 is 13 residues. Between the trimmed V and J ends, which lost 3 bases and 4 bases, there was a span of 12 bases. CDR1 is DFQATT and CDR2 is SNEGSKA in the germline V gene (reference sequence). CDR3 region: CSARLSPSYGYTF. The CDR3 coding sequence is TGCAGTGCTAGGCTCAGTCCGTCCTATGGCTACACCTTC.

Many counts were recorded for this clonotype. This chain joins TRBV3-1 and TRBJ2-2; perhaps D is TRBD1 or TRBD2 (5 bases each). The CDR3 is 17 residues long. Trimming took off 2 bases at V and 6 bases at J, with 19 bases between the two ends. Germline CDR1 LGHDT, CDR2 YNNKEL (reference sequence). CDR3 nucleotides: TGTGCCAGCAGCCAAAGTGGGGGAGAGAGGGTGGCCGGGGAGCTGTTTTTT. Translating it yields CASSQSGGERVAGELFF.

The chain has TRBV9 and TRBJ2-5; D perhaps matches TRBD2 (6 bases). Germline CDR1 is SGDLS and CDR2 is YYNGEE. The CDR3 has 14 residues. Trimming removed 3 bases at V and 5 bases at J, with 14 bases between. Here the CDR3 reads CASSAGTLRETQYF. The CDR3 DNA reads TGTGCCAGCAGCGCCGGGACTTTAAGGGAGACCCAGTACTTC.

This clonotype was counted many times. This rearrangement joins TRBV7-2 to TRBJ1-2, with unresolved D. CDR3 length equals 16 residues. Germline lookup yields CDR1 SGHTA and CDR2 FQGNSA. V lost 6 bases, J lost 0 bases, and 17 bases lay in between. The CDR3 DNA sequence: TGTGCCAGCAGTTTCGCTAACAGAGCCTCTAACTATGGCTACACCTTC. Translated: CASSFANRASNYGYTF.

As concerns this clonotype: This may stem from a read error, because a much larger clone lies one nucleotide away. This chain uses TRBV12-3 or TRBV12-4 with TRBJ1-3; TRBD1 is a possible D gene (6 bases). The CDR3 runs 13 residues. The CDR3 reads CASGRSDSHDVHF. DNA of the CDR3: TGTGCCAGCGGTCGCTCGGACAGCCACGACGTGCATTTT.

This clonotype has only a few counts. This chain connects TRBV5-1 to TRBJ2-1; D perhaps matches TRBD1 (5 bases). Trimming pared 0 bases from V and 9 bases from J, leaving 19 bases between. The germline gives CDR1 SGHRS, CDR2 YFSETQ. CDR3 length: 16 residues. The CDR3 coding sequence is TGCGCCAGCAGCTTGGCAGACAGTAGGGAATTGGGTGAGCAGTTCTTC. Translation: CASSLADSRELGEQFF.

This clonotype was detected a few times. The chain is built from TRBV11-2 and TRBJ1-3, with D uncertain. Looked up from germline, CDR1 is SGHAT and CDR2 is FQNNGV. The V gene lost 2 bases and the J gene lost 6 bases, with 2 bases spanning the gap. This CDR3 has 11 amino acids. In nucleotides, the CDR3 is TGTGCCAGCAGCTTAATAAACACCATATATTTT. It codes for CASSLINTIYF.

This clonotype was seen ten or more times. The chain joins TRBV9 to TRBJ2-5, with 7 bases aligning to TRBD2. CDR1 is SGDLS and CDR2 is YYNGEE in the germline V gene. The V gene end was trimmed by 2 bases and the J gene end by 0 bases; junction bases not matched to a gene: 4. This CDR3 has 15 amino acids. The CDR3, as DNA: TGTGCCAGCAGCGTTGGGGGGGGATACCAAGAGACCCAGTACTTC. It is translated as CASSVGGGYQETQYF.